This record concerns one T cell receptor beta chain sequence. Its antigen specificity is not known. Within one base of it there is no much larger clone, and no base qualities were kept. The source of the sample is a study of immune evolution from preneoplasia to lung adenocarcinoma (dated by TCRdb to the early 2020s). About the investigation overall: HLA loss of heterozygosity was seen in about 7.6%, 15% and 36% of AIS, MIA and ADC lesions, and in no AAH lesions. The study profiled immune contexture across lung adenocarcinoma precursors and invasive adenocarcinoma using immune gene expression, TCR sequencing and multiplex immunofluorescence. Resected precursor lesions (AAH, AIS, MIA) and invasive adenocarcinomas were each compared against paired morphologically normal lung tissue. The sample size was set by how many specimens were available, not by a prior power calculation. The immune data were integrated with whole exome sequencing and methylation data from the same cohort of nodules. A total of under 60 patients with pulmonary nodules who underwent surgical resection were included in the overall cohort. TCR sequencing data came from 51 patients. According to the study, about 100 samples went through TCR sequencing. POLYSOLVER was used to infer Class I HLA alleles from exome data, while LOHHLA was used to detect allele-specific HLA loss. The study at large found these results: Because every patient came from Japan and China, how well the results apply to Western populations was uncertain. The highest T cell clonality was observed in KRAS-mutant nodules compared with EGFR-mutant or double wild-type lesions. The findings were based on association rather than direct causation, and larger cohorts with long-term follow-up and longitudinal biopsies were deemed needed. Normal lung showed the highest clonality, whereas later-stage lesions appeared to have higher T cell density and diversity but lower clonality. Top T cell clone frequencies were highest in normal lung and appeared to decrease progressively from AAH through AIS, MIA and invasive adenocarcinoma.

Resection was performed on patients in Japan or China between the mid-2010s and the late 2010s. Two lung cancer pathologists independently reviewed H&E slides to confirm the histologic diagnosis of every case. To enrich premalignant or tumor cells for nucleic acid extraction, macro-dissection was performed after pathologic assessment. DNA was isolated from FFPE tissue using the AllPrep DNA/RNA FFPE Kit. TCR beta CDR3 regions were sequenced from DNA using the immunoSEQ hsTCRbeta Kit. In the source study's methods: TCR sequencing data were analysed with the ImmunoSEQ Analyzer. T cell clonality was defined as 1 minus Pielou's evenness computed on productive rearrangements. The inverse Simpson index, applied to productive templates, was used to measure T cell diversity. T cell density was defined as TCR beta template counts normalized to usable DNA, with usable DNA estimated by amplification and sequencing of housekeeping genes. Two-sided Kruskal-Wallis tests were used to compare TCR metrics across histologic stages. In its TCRdb copy, this immuneACCESS table keeps in-frame sequences only and misses some clones. Where compared with another copy, unresolved V genes explain less than half of these, and the others have no known cause. V and J calls and clone size are those listed in that table; D and trimming were worked out from the DNA. The sample table contains some 5,000 clones; only one count was recorded for approximately 73% of them. 11% of the sample is in the top ten clones.

Its CDR3 holds 14 amino acids, cysteine through phenylalanine. Just the 42-base CDR3 DNA is kept, in frame starting at base 1. Cut back by 4 bases and 1 base, the V and J ends lie 10 bases apart. Based on the germline V gene, the CDR1 and CDR2 sequences are SGHNT and YENEEA. This receptor was obtained from a person aged 70 to 85 with lung adenocarcinoma. Sequencing used FFPE minimally invasive lung adenocarcinoma tissue. The cell subset or site label corresponds to: micro-invasive lung adenocarcinoma (MIA). The rearranged segments are TRBV11-3 and TRBJ1-1; TRBD1 could be the D gene, as 5 bases match. The CDR3 here reads CASSSKDKNTEAFF. The bases are TGTGCCAGCAGCTCCAAGGACAAGAACACTGAAGCTTTCTTT.